Below are 26 T cell receptor beta chains sequenced from a single sample in a study of radiation and T cells in renal cell carcinoma. The time point is: baseline pretreatment blood. The treatment: 15 Gy SBRT to primary tumor, nephrectomy 4 weeks later. The table came from immunoSEQ multiplex PCR; TCRdb's copy has only in-frame clones and leaves some out. The sample consists of around 94,000 clones, 65% to 90% of them appearing once. Here the sequenced sample was blood, taken from a patient whose treatment included radiotherapy and nephrectomy. The receptors were sampled from a middle-aged man with renal cell carcinoma.

The V gene is TRBV6-5, the J gene TRBJ2-3, with 9 positions matching TRBD1. The J segment lost 14 bases and the V segment lost 5 bases, leaving 11 bases of the junction unmatched. CDR3 size: 13 residues. Per the germline V gene, CDR1 is MNHEY and CDR2 is SVGAGI. CDR3 region: CASSPTFGTGWYF. The CDR3 DNA follows: TGTGCCAGCAGTCCCACGTTCGGGACAGGGTGGTATTTT.

This clone was seen just once. The DNA of the CDR3 is TGTGCCAGCAGTAGACTAGCGGGGGGCTCTCGGAATGAGCAGTTCTTC. Its protein product is CASSRLAGGSRNEQFF. The J gene is TRBJ2-1, the V gene TRBV27; 13 nucleotides match TRBD2. The CDR3 is 16 amino acids. J gave up 7 bases and V 5 bases, and 8 bases lay outside the gene matches. Germline CDR1 MNHEY, CDR2 SMNVEV (reference sequence).

V usage is TRBV5-4 and J usage is TRBJ2-3; TRBD2 aligns across 7 bases. V lost 3 bases to trimming and J lost 2 bases; unmatched junction nucleotides: 3. Per the germline V gene, CDR1 is SGHNT and CDR2 is YYREEE (reference sequence). The CDR3 sequence is 14 residues long. The CDR3 nucleotides read TGTGCCAGCAGCTCGAGGGACTACACAGATACGCAGTATTTT. Protein product: CASSSRDYTDTQYF.

By sample share, this clone is large. The chain couples TRBV6-5 to TRBJ1-5, with D possibly being TRBD1 (6 bases). This CDR3 comprises 15 residues. Germline CDR1 reads MNHEY; CDR2 reads SVGAGI. V was clipped by 4 bases and J by 6 bases, with 16 bases between them. The CDR3 nucleotides read TGTGCCAGCAGTTTATCCGGGGGCGGCGGTCAGCCCCAGCATTTT. Translation gives CASSLSGGGGQPQHF.

A single count supports this clone. The chain has TRBV11-1 and TRBJ2-5; TRBD1 matches 7 bases. V shed 6 bases and J 5 bases; nucleotides not matched to a gene: 9. CDR3 length: 14 residues. CDR1 and CDR2 (germline): SGHAT, FQDESV (reference sequence). The CDR3 spells CASSDRQGGETQYF. In nucleotides, the CDR3 is TGTGCCAGCAGTGATAGACAGGGTGGGGAGACCCAGTACTTC.

The chain combines TRBV5-4 with TRBJ2-6; TRBD1 aligns across 10 bases. The length of the CDR3 is 19 residues. With 7 bases clipped from V and 1 base from J, the junction kept 14 bases outside the gene matches. Germline values: CDR1 SGHNT, CDR2 YYREEE (reference sequence). The CDR3 reads CASERGLGQGTSGANVLTF. CDR3 coding DNA: TGTGCCAGCGAGAGGGGGCTGGGACAGGGGACTTCTGGGGCCAACGTCCTGACTTTC.

This clone was picked up a small number of times. The chain links TRBV7-9 to TRBJ2-7; the match to TRBD1 covers 10 bases. The CDR3 loop spans 15 amino acids. J was trimmed by 3 bases and V by 2 bases; bases with no gene match: 4. From germline, CDR1 is SEHNR and CDR2 FQNEAQ (reference sequence). CDR3 residues: CASSLSGQGSYEQYF. CDR3 nucleotide sequence: TGTGCCAGCAGCTTATCGGGACAGGGGAGCTACGAGCAGTACTTC.

J is TRBJ2-2 and V is TRBV19, with 10 positions matching TRBD2. CDR1 is LNHDA and CDR2 is SQIVND in the germline V gene (reference sequence). The CDR3 extends over 17 amino acids. The V segment lost 0 bases and the J segment 4 bases; nucleotides outside the gene matches: 5. The DNA of the CDR3 is TGTGCCAGTAGTATAGAGTTGCTAGCGGGAGTCACCGGGGAGCTGTTTTTT. This gives the protein CASSIELLAGVTGELFF.

This clone has just one count. This rearrangement joins TRBV5-1 to TRBJ1-2; a possible D gene is TRBD1 (5 bases). This CDR3 region has 16 residues. CDR1 SGHRS and CDR2 YFSETQ come from the germline V gene. Trimming left V 0 bases short and J 5 bases short, with 17 bases between. DNA for the CDR3: TGCGCCAGCAGCTTGGTAGGGACCCCCTACAAATATGGCTACACCTTC. Translating it yields CASSLVGTPYKYGYTF.

The chain combines TRBV5-1 with TRBJ2-1, with 9 bases aligning to TRBD2. Trimming cost V 4 bases and J 2 bases; bases outside gene matches: 4. Germline V CDR1 and CDR2: SGHRS, YFSETQ. The CDR3 is 15 residues long. CDR3 nucleotides: TGCGCCAGCAGCAAGACTAGCGGAACCTACAATGAGCAGTTCTTC. Protein product: CASSKTSGTYNEQFF.

This chain links TRBV4-1 with TRBJ2-5, with 8 bases identical to TRBD1. This CDR3 spans 15 amino acids. Looked up from germline, CDR1 is MGHRA and CDR2 is YSYEKL. J lost 4 bases, V lost 4 bases, and 8 bases had no gene match. The DNA of the CDR3 is TGCGCCAGCAGCCGCCGGACAGGGTTTGTAGAGACCCAGTACTTC. Its protein is CASSRRTGFVETQYF.

The genes are TRBV18 and TRBJ2-5; the D is unclear. The CDR3 runs 14 residues. V lost 0 bases and J 2 bases, leaving 7 bases between the germline ends. Germline-derived CDR1 and CDR2 are KGHSH and LQKENI. CDR3 in amino acids: CASSPPAVQETQYF. In nucleotides, the CDR3 is TGTGCCAGCTCACCACCTGCGGTACAAGAGACCCAGTACTTC. The full variable domain, rest sourced from reference TRBV18 and TRBJ2-5, is NAGVMQNPRHLVRRRGQEARLRCSPMKGHSHVYWYRQLPEEGLKFMVYLQKENIIDESGMPKERFSAEFPKEGPSILRIQQVVRGDSAAYFCASSPPAVQETQYFGPGTRLLVL.

V usage is TRBV28 and J usage is TRBJ1-6, with TRBD1 matching 9 bases. Trimming at V came to 5 bases and at J to 7 bases, leaving 6 bases not matched to a gene. Per the germline V gene, CDR1 is MDHEN and CDR2 is SYDVKM. This CDR3 has 15 amino acids. The CDR3 nucleotides are TGTGCCAGCAGTACCCGGACAGGGGAAAATTCACCCCTCCACTTT. Amino acids: CASSTRTGENSPLHF.

This rearrangement joins TRBV28 to TRBJ1-3; D unresolved. V lost 5 bases, J lost 4 bases, and 15 bases lay in between. There are 15 residues in the CDR3. From germline, CDR1 is MDHEN and CDR2 SYDVKM. CDR3 sequence: CASSALRAGGNTIYF. The DNA for the CDR3 is TGTGCCAGCAGTGCGCTTAGGGCAGGAGGAAACACCATATATTTT. Together with reference TRBV28 and TRBJ1-3, the CDR3 gives the full variable domain: DVKVTQSSRYLVKRTGEKVFLECVQDMDHENMFWYRQDPGLGLRLIYFSYDVKMKEKGDIPEGYSVSREKKERFSLILESASTNQTSMYLCASSALRAGGNTIYFGEGSWLTVV.

The CDR3 DNA follows: TGTGCCAGCAATCACAGGGACACTGAAGCTTTCTTT. Residues: CASNHRDTEAFF. The J gene is TRBJ1-1, the V gene TRBV6-1; a possible D gene is TRBD1 (6 bases). This CDR3 comprises 12 residues. Trimming left V 7 bases short and J 3 bases short, with 9 bases between. Germline V CDR1 and CDR2: MNHNS, SASEGT.

V and J are TRBV9 and TRBJ2-7; no reliable D call. Trimming left V 4 bases short and J 8 bases short, with 16 bases between. The CDR3 runs to 13 residues. Germline V gene data show CDR1 as SGDLS and CDR2 as YYNGEE. CDR3: CASSPTTSTQQYF. The CDR3 DNA is TGTGCCAGCAGCCCCACCACCTCCACTCAGCAGTACTTC.

A single count supports this clone. The chain employs TRBV9 and TRBJ2-3; 7 bases fit TRBD2. Looked up from germline, CDR1 is SGDLS and CDR2 is YYNGEE. The CDR3 length is 16 residues. V lost 4 bases, J lost 0 bases, and 8 bases stayed unmatched. The DNA for the CDR3 is TGTGCCAGCAGCCCCAGCGGGGCGACAAGCACAGATACGCAGTATTTT. Its translation: CASSPSGATSTDTQYF.

The chain couples TRBV30 to TRBJ1-3; D is uncertain. Germline V gene sequence: CDR1 GTSNPN, CDR2 SVGIG (reference sequence). V lost 4 bases and J lost 2, with 9 bases in between. This CDR3 has 13 residues. The DNA of the CDR3 is TGTGCCTGGATTCAGAAGGCTGGAAACACCATATATTTT. Translated: CAWIQKAGNTIYF.

The rearrangement joins TRBV9 to TRBJ1-4; 8 bases map to TRBD1. The V gene end was trimmed by 3 bases and the J gene end by 8 bases; junction bases not matched to a gene: 12. Germline values: CDR1 SGDLS, CDR2 YYNGEE. This CDR3 contains 16 residues. The CDR3 spells CASSAGRTGTLEKLFF. In DNA, the CDR3 is TGTGCCAGCAGCGCAGGAAGGACAGGGACGTTGGAAAAACTGTTTTTT.

The V gene is TRBV7-3, the J gene TRBJ1-6; no firm D call. Trimming removed 5 bases from V and 0 bases from J, with 14 bases in between. Germline-derived CDR1 and CDR2 are SGHTA and FQGTGA. The CDR3 runs 17 residues. The CDR3 bases are TGTGCCAGCAGCCTAGGCCCCGTCGCCTCCTATAATTCACCCCTCCACTTT. Amino acid sequence: CASSLGPVASYNSPLHF.

This clone was recorded only once. The chain combines TRBV30 with TRBJ2-7; TRBD2 aligns across 10 bases. The CDR3 runs to 19 residues. Losses at the gene ends were 0 bases for V and 2 bases for J; bases not matched to a gene: 16. In germline, CDR1 is GTSNPN, CDR2 SVGIG (reference sequence). The CDR3 bases are TGTGCCTGGAGTGTACGTGGCCTAGCGGGAGTATTGGGTCCCTACGAGCAGTACTTC. Its translation: CAWSVRGLAGVLGPYEQYF.

The chain joins TRBV2 to TRBJ1-5; D unclear. The CDR3 runs to 14 residues. The germline V gene encodes CDR1 SNHLY and CDR2 FYNNEI. The germline V and J ends were trimmed by 4 bases and 7 bases, with 14 bases remaining between them. The CDR3 reads CASSVGGLGQPQHF. The CDR3 bases are TGTGCCAGCAGTGTTGGAGGGCTAGGACAGCCCCAGCATTTT. The whole variable domain, remainder taken from reference TRBV2 and TRBJ1-5, is EPEVTQTPSHQVTQMGQEVILRCVPISNHLYFYWYRQILGQKVEFLVSFYNNEISEKSEIFDDQFSVERPDGSNFTLKIRSTKLEDSAMYFCASSVGGLGQPQHFGDGTRLSIL.

The V call is TRBV11-2, the J call TRBJ1-6; TRBD1 matches at 7 bases. Germline trimming cut 0 bases from V and 9 bases from J; bases unmatched to any gene: 5. CDR1 is SGHAT, CDR2 FQNNGV, per germline. CDR3 length: 15 residues. In nucleotides, the CDR3 is TGTGCCAGCAGCTTAGACGTGACAGGGAGTTCACCCCTCCACTTT. As protein: CASSLDVTGSSPLHF.

The V and J genes are TRBV29-1 and TRBJ1-5; no clear D. CDR1 SQVTM and CDR2 ANQGSEA come from the germline V gene. V lost 0 bases and J 4 bases, leaving 13 bases between the germline ends. This CDR3 region has 15 residues. The CDR3 nucleotides are TGCAGCGTTGAAGATAGTTCGGCGAGAAATCAGCCCCAGCATTTT. Protein: CSVEDSSARNQPQHF. The entire variable domain, with the rest obtained from reference TRBV29-1 and TRBJ1-5, is as follows: SAVISQKPSRDICQRGTSLTIQCQVDSQVTMMFWYRQQPGQSLTLIATANQGSEATYESGFVIDKFPISRPNLTFSTLTVSNMSPEDSSIYLCSVEDSSARNQPQHFGDGTRLSIL.

J is TRBJ2-3 and V is TRBV9; D gene unclear. Germline V CDR1 and CDR2: SGDLS, YYNGEE. This CDR3 region has 13 residues. V shed 2 bases and J shed 4 bases, with 8 bases lying between them. CDR3 in amino acids: CASSVGRADTQYF. The CDR3, as DNA: TGTGCCAGCAGCGTGGGTAGGGCAGATACGCAGTATTTT.

This chain uses TRBV6-5 with TRBJ2-3, with 11 positions matching TRBD1. V lost 7 bases to trimming and J lost 9 bases; unmatched junction nucleotides: 6. This CDR3 is built from 13 residues. Germline V lookup: CDR1 MNHEY, CDR2 SVGAGI. The CDR3 nucleotides read TGTGCCAGCACCGGACAGGGGGCAGGGACGCAGTATTTT. It is translated as CASTGQGAGTQYF.